The T cell receptor (beta chain) described here comes from a study of T cells after yellow fever vaccination. TCRdb analysed the 5' RACE reads with MiXCR anew, one entry per CDR3 protein. The repertoire holds about 580,000 distinct CDR3 sequences, with less than 20% as singletons. This CDR3 is built from 15 residues. Trimming took off 0 bases at V and 0 bases at J, with 6 bases between the two ends. Germline loops: CDR1 LGHDT, CDR2 YNNKEL (reference sequence). Findings of the study overall: Weaker overall was a secondary response that nonetheless peaked faster, on day 5 versus 15.

This clonotype was seen at least ten times. Its specificity is unknown. This sequence joins TRBV3-1 and TRBJ2-4; D not resolved. The clonotype comes from a man younger than 35 who received the YFV17D yellow fever vaccine. The sample consisted of PBMCs, taken around 5 days after the first yellow fever vaccination. DNA for the CDR3: TGTGCCAGCAGCCAAGAACAGACAGCCAAAAACATTCAGTACTTC. Its translation: CASSQEQTAKNIQYF.